The clone carrying this T cell receptor beta chain was detected only a few times. V was trimmed by 5 bases and J by 5 bases, leaving 15 bases between them. The germline gives CDR1 MNHNS, CDR2 SASEGT. This CDR3 region has 14 residues. TCRdb called the RT-PCR reads again in MiXCR, with one record for every CDR3 protein. The sample holds more than 600,000 distinct CDR3 sequences, 13% to 15% seen once. Sequencing was done on a sample of memory CD4+ T cells from blood. The V and J genes are TRBV6-1 and TRBJ2-5, with D possibly TRBD2 on 6 matching bases. This clonotype was sampled from a female donor in good health, serving as a healthy control. This chain's CDR3 is CASSPGGYPETQYF. CDR3 coding DNA: TGTGCCAGCAGTCCTGGGGGGTATCCGGAGACCCAGTACTTC.